This TCR beta chain derives from a study of T cell repertoires in cytomegalovirus infection. Study information: Signatures in public TCR beta sequences pointed to both CMV infection and matching HLA type.

Notes on the study in general: Predominance within the ex vivo response was attributable to HLA-C-restricted CMV-specific TCR beta clonotypes.

This clonotype came up a few times. Antigen: not known. Germline loops: CDR1 SGHKS, CDR2 YYEKEE (reference sequence). The CDR3 sequence is 17 residues long. With 5 bases clipped from V and 0 bases from J, the junction kept 6 bases outside the gene matches. A single record per CDR3 protein comes from TCRdb applying MiXCR to the reads. This sample carries approximately 990,000 distinct CDR3 sequences, less than 35% of them seen once, and the ten largest clones take about 14%. This specimen consisted of cultured CD8+ T cells from PBMCs, obtained from culture after CMV antigen stimulation. The sequence was obtained from a human donor in good health (CMV status not recorded). Some clones in this sample may be carry-over from other donors' samples. This chain connects TRBV5-5 to TRBJ1-3; 12 nucleotides match TRBD1. Here the CDR3 DNA reads TGTGCCAGCAGGGAGGGGACAGGGGGCCTCTCTGGAAACACCATATATTTT. Protein product: CASREGTGGLSGNTIYF.